This TCR beta chain is from a study of CD8 T cells in ankylosing spondylitis. Broader study findings: Apparently characteristic of ankylosing spondylitis blood was a TCR beta motif (under ten highly homologous variants).

Only a few counts were recorded for this clonotype. What it recognizes is unknown. TCRdb itself ran the 5' RACE reads through MiXCR, one entry per CDR3 protein. Of some 90,000 distinct CDR3 sequences in the sample, 27% are singletons; the top ten hold less than 60%. Sequenced input: blood, either unsorted or a sorted T cell fraction (not recorded which). The TCR was taken from a male donor with ankylosing spondylitis or in good health (not recorded which).

Here the CDR3 reads CASSIGLTVTGELFF. The CDR3, as DNA: TGTGCCAGTAGTATCGGATTGACGGTGACCGGGGAGCTGTTTTTT. This chain links TRBV19 with TRBJ2-2; D is unclear. This CDR3 has 15 residues. The V end lost 3 bases, the J end lost 5 bases, and 13 bases lay between the germline ends. The germline V gene encodes CDR1 LNHDA and CDR2 SQIVND (reference sequence).